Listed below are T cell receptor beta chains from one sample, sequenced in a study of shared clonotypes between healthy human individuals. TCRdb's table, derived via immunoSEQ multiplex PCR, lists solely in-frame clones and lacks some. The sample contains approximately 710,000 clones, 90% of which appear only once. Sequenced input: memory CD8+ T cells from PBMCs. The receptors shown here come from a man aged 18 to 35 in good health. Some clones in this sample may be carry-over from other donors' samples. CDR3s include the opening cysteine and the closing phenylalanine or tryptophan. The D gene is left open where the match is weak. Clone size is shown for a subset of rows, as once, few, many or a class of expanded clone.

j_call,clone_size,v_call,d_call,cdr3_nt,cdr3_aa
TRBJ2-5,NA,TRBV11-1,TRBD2,TGTGCCAGCAGCAAAGACCCCCACCCGCGGGAGGCCCAGTACTTC,CASSKDPHPREAQYF
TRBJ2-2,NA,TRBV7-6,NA,TGTGCCAGCACTCCTCCTTGGGGCCGGGGAACCGGGGAGCTGTTTTTT,CASTPPWGRGTGELFF
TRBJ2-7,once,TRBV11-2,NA,TGTGCCAGCAGCTTTCTCGCATCGTGGGGCCTAGGGTCGCAGTACTTC,CASSFLASWGLGSQYF
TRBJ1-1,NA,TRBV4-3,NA,TGCGCCAGCAGCCAAGTAGTCACCTCGAACACTGAAGCTTTCTTT,CASSQVVTSNTEAFF
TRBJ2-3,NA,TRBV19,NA,TGTGCCAGTAGTACGCCCGGGTTCGAGGGAGGTTATCCAGATACGCAGTATTTT,CASSTPGFEGGYPDTQYF
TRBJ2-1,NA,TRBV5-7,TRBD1,TGTGCCAGCAGCCCTTACAGGGGACCCTCCTACAATGAGCAGTTCTTC,CASSPYRGPSYNEQFF
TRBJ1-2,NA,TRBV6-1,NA,TGTGCCAGCAGTGGAGGAGAGTTCTATGGCTACACCTTC,CASSGGEFYGYTF
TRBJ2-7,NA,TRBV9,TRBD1,TGTGCCAGCAGCTCCGGGACAGGGCCCTACGAGCAGTACTTC,CASSSGTGPYEQYF
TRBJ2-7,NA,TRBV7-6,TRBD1,TGTGCCAGCAGCCCACTGGGACAGGGGTACGAGCAGTACTTC,CASSPLGQGYEQYF
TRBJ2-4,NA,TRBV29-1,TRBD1,TGCAGCGTCGCTACTCCTGACAGGGCTTACAAAAACATTCAGTACTTC,CSVATPDRAYKNIQYF
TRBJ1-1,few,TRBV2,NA,TGTGCCAGCAGTGACGGTGAGGACACTGAAGCTTTCTTT,CASSDGEDTEAFF
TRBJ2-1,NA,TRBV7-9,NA,TGTGCCAGCAGCCTCTCCGAGACAGTCGAGCAGTTCTTC,CASSLSETVEQFF
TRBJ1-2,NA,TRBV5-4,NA,TGTGCCAGCAGCTTCTACGGCGGACCCTTAAACTATGGCTACACCTTC,CASSFYGGPLNYGYTF
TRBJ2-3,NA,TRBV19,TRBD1,TGTGCCACCTCCGGGACAGACACAGATACGCAGTATTTT,CATSGTDTDTQYF
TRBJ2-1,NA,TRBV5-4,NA,TGTGCCAGCAGCTTGACACTTAGGGGGAGGGCGTCCTACAATGAGCAGTTCTTC,CASSLTLRGRASYNEQFF
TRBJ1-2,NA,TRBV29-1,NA,TGCAGCGTTGAAATTTGGTGGGCGGGAGCTAACTATGGCTACACCTTC,CSVEIWWAGANYGYTF
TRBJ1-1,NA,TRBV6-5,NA,TGTGCCAGCAGTTACACTGGGGGAAACACTGAAGCTTTCTTT,CASSYTGGNTEAFF
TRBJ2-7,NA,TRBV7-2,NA,TGTGCCAGCAGCTTCGGGGCCCGGGAGCAGTACTTC,CASSFGAREQYF
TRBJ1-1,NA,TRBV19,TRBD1,TGTGCCAGTAGTCCCCACAGGGGGGACACTGAAGCTTTCTTT,CASSPHRGDTEAFF
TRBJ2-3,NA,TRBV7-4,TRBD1,TGTGCCAGCAGTCTTGCCCGACAGGGGGATACAGATACGCAGTATTTT,CASSLARQGDTDTQYF
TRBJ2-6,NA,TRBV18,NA,TGTGCCAGCTCACCAACCAGGGGCTCTGGGGCCAACGTCCTGACTTTC,CASSPTRGSGANVLTF
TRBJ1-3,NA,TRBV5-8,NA,TGTGCCAGCAGCGGATGGACAGAGCACTCTGGAAACACCATATATTTT,CASSGWTEHSGNTIYF
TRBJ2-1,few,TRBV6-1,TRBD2,TGTGCCAGCAGTGACCCCAGCGGGGGCTACAATGAGCAGTTCTTC,CASSDPSGGYNEQFF
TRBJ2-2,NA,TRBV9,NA,TGTGCCAGCAGCGTAGCTGGGGTGAACACCGGGGAGCTGTTTTTT,CASSVAGVNTGELFF
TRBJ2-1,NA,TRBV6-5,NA,TGTGCCAGCAGCCCCGACGGGCGGGAAAGGGATGAGCAGTTCTTC,CASSPDGRERDEQFF
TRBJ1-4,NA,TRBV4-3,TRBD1,TGCGCCAGCAGCCAAGATCAGGCAGGGGGGAGCCCGGAACTGTTTTTT,CASSQDQAGGSPELFF
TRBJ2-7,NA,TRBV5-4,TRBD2,TGTGCCAGCAGCTTGGCGGGAGGGGCCTACGAGCAGTACTTC,CASSLAGGAYEQYF
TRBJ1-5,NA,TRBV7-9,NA,TGTGCCAGCAGCCCGGGGGGGGTTCAGCCCCAGCATTTT,CASSPGGVQPQHF
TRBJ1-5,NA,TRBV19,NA,TGTGCCAGTAGTCCCGGGACACTCAGCAATCAGCCCCAGCATTTT,CASSPGTLSNQPQHF
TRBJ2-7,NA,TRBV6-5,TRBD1,TGTGCCAGCAGACTTACCGGGACAGGGCGACACGAGCAGTACTTC,CASRLTGTGRHEQYF
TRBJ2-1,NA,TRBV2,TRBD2,TGTGCCAGCAGCGAGTTAGCGGGAGGGCCCGATGAGCAGTTCTTC,CASSELAGGPDEQFF
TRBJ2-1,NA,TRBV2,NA,TGTGCCCTCAGGAGGGAGTGGGGCGGTGAGCAGTTCTTC,CALRREWGGEQFF
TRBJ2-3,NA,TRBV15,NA,TGTGCCACCAGCAGGGGGTTCACAGATACGCAGTATTTT,CATSRGFTDTQYF
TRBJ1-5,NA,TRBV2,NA,TGTGCCAGCAGTGAAAGGGACACCAATCAGCCCCAGCATTTT,CASSERDTNQPQHF
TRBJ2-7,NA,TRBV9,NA,TGTGCCAGCAGCCCCGAAATGATGGGTGAGCAGTACTTC,CASSPEMMGEQYF
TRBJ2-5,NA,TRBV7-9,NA,TGTGCCAGCAGCCTCCTCTGGGGGGCCCAAGAGACCCAGTACTTC,CASSLLWGAQETQYF
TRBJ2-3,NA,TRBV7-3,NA,TGTGCCAGCAGCTCCCGGGCAGGGAGCACAGATACGCAGTATTTT,CASSSRAGSTDTQYF
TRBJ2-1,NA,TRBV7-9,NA,TGTGCCAGCAGCTTATCCATTGCGGTTAACTACAATGAGCAGTTCTTC,CASSLSIAVNYNEQFF
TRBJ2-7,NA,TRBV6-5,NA,TGTGCCAGGAGACCGGGACACCAATACGAGCAGTACTTC,CARRPGHQYEQYF
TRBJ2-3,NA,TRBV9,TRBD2,TGTGCCAGCAGCGTTGGGGGACTAGCGGGTCTCACAGATACGCAGTATTTT,CASSVGGLAGLTDTQYF
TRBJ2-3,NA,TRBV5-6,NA,TGTGCCAGCAGCTTGGGCCGGCGTACAGATACGCAGTATTTT,CASSLGRRTDTQYF
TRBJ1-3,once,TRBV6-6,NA,TGTGCCAGCAGTTACCCGGACTCTGGAAACACCATATATTTT,CASSYPDSGNTIYF
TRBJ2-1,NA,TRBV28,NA,TGTGCCAGCTCCAGCCCGAAGGAGCAGGGTGGGGGGAATGAGCAGTTCTTC,CASSSPKEQGGGNEQFF
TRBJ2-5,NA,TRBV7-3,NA,TGTGCCAGCAGCCGGGGGAAGTGGGAGACCCAGTACTTC,CASSRGKWETQYF
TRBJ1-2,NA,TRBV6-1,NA,TGTGCCAGCAGCCCAATGGGGGGCGACTATGGCTACACCTTC,CASSPMGGDYGYTF
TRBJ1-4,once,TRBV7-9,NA,TGTGCCAGCAGCTTTGAGGGAAAACTGTTTTTT,CASSFEGKLFF
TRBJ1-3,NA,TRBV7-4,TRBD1,TGTGCCAGCAGCGACCGGACAGGGTACGGAAACACCATATATTTT,CASSDRTGYGNTIYF
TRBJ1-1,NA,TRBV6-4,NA,TGTGCCACCAGAAGTGGGCCAAACACTGAAGCTTTCTTT,CATRSGPNTEAFF
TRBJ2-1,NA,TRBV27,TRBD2,TGTGCCAGCAGCCTCTTGCTAGCGGGAGGGGGCAATGAGCAGTTCTTC,CASSLLLAGGGNEQFF
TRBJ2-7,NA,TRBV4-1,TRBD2,TGCGCCAGCAGCCAAGGGGGACTAGCGGAAAGCTCCTACGAGCAGTACTTC,CASSQGGLAESSYEQYF
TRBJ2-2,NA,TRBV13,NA,TGTGCCAGCAGCCAAATGGGTGCGGAACTACCCGGGGAGCTGTTTTTT,CASSQMGAELPGELFF
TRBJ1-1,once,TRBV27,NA,TGTGCCAGCAGTCCCAGGGTGACCAACACTGAAGCTTTCTTT,CASSPRVTNTEAFF
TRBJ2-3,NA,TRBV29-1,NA,TGCAGCGTCCACACCACAGATACGCAGTATTTT,CSVHTTDTQYF
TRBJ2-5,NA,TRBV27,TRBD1,TGTGCCAGCAGCCCGGACAGGGCCAACCAAGAGACCCAGTACTTC,CASSPDRANQETQYF
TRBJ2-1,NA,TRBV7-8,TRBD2,TGTGCCAGCAGCTTAAGGACTAGGCCTCCCAATGAGCAGTTCTTC,CASSLRTRPPNEQFF
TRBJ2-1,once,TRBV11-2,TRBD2,TGTGCCAGCAGCAGTTTACTAGCGGGAGTCTACAATGAGCAGTTCTTC,CASSSLLAGVYNEQFF
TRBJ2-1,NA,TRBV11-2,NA,TGTGCCAGCAGCCGCTTGGACGGGAGCACCTACAATGAGCAGTTCTTC,CASSRLDGSTYNEQFF
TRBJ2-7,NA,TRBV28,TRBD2,TGTGCCACCGGGAGGGGGACGTCAGCCTACGAGCAGTACTTC,CATGRGTSAYEQYF
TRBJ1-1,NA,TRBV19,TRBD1,TGTGCCAGTAGTATGACAGGGGGACTGGAGACTGAAGCTTTCTTT,CASSMTGGLETEAFF
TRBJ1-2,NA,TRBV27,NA,TGTGCCAGCAGTTTAGTAGTAAGGCAGGGGAACAACTATGGCTACACCTTC,CASSLVVRQGNNYGYTF